The clone carrying this T cell receptor beta chain was seen a few times. The antigen is undetermined. This sample stems from a study of T-cell memory formation after mild COVID-19. Background on the study: TCR clusters were largely donor specific. General observations from the study: Pre-infection memory contained some responding clones, which suggested that cross-reactive memory had joined.

This CDR3 region has 15 residues. Trimming stripped 2 bases from V and 0 bases from J, with 13 bases between. CDR1 is GTSNPN and CDR2 is SVGIG in the germline V gene (reference sequence). TCRdb itself ran the 5' RACE reads through MiXCR, one entry per CDR3 protein. The sample has about 430,000 distinct CDR3 sequences, around 24% seen once. The chain employs TRBV30 and TRBJ1-1, with D uncertain. Specimen: PBMCs or a T cell subset sorted from them (not recorded which). This receptor was taken from an adult woman who had mild COVID-19 (a few samples of this study predate the infection). Cell type and time point are not known. Here the CDR3 reads CAWSRDMGLNTEAFF. The CDR3 bases are TGTGCCTGGAGTAGAGATATGGGCCTGAACACTGAAGCTTTCTTT.